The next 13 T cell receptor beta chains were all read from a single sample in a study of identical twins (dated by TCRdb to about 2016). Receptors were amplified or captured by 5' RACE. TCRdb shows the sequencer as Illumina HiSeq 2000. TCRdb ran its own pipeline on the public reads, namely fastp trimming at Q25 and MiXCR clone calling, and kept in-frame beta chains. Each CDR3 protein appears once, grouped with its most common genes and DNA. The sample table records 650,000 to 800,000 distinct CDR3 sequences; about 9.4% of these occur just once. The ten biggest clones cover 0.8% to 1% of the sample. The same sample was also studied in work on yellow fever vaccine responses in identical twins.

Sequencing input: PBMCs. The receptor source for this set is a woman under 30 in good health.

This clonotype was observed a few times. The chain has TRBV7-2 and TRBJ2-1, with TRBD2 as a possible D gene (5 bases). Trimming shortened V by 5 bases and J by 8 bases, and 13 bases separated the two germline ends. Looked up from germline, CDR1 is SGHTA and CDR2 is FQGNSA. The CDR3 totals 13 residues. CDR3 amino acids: CASSEGRVHEQFF. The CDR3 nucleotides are TGTGCCAGCAGCGAGGGTAGGGTGCATGAGCAGTTCTTC.

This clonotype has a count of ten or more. CDR3 in DNA: TGTGCCAGCAGCGCCTTCTACAATGAGCAGTTCTTC. This codes for CASSAFYNEQFF. This rearrangement joins TRBV3-1 to TRBJ2-1; D gene ambiguous. This CDR3 has 12 residues. Germline CDR1 is LGHDT and CDR2 is YNNKEL (reference sequence). With 5 bases removed from V and 3 bases from J, the gap between germline ends came to 5 bases.

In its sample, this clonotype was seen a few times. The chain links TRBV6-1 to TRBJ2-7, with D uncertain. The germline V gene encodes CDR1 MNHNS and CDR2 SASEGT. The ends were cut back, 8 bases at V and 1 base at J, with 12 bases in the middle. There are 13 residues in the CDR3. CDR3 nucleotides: TGTGCCAGCGGGAAAGACGGATCCTACGAGCAGTACTTC. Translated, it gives CASGKDGSYEQYF.

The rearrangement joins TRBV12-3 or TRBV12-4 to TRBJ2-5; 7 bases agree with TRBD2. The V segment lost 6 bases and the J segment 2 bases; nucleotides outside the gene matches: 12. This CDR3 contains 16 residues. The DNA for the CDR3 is TGTGCCAGCAGCCGACTAGCAGCGGCGCTTCAAGAGACCCAGTACTTC. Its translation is CASSRLAAALQETQYF.

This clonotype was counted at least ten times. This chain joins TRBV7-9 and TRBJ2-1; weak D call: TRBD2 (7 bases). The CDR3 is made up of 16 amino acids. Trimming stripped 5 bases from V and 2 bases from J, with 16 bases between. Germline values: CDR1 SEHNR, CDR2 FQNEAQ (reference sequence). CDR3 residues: CASSRYPGGPYNEQFF. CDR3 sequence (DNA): TGTGCCAGCAGCCGGTACCCGGGGGGCCCCTACAATGAGCAGTTCTTC.

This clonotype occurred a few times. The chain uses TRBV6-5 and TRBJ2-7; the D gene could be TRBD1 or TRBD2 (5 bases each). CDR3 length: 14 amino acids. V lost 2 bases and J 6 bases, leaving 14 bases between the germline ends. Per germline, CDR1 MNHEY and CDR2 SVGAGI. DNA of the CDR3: TGTGCCAGCAGTTACGGTCGGCAAGGGACCGAGCAGTACTTC. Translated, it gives CASSYGRQGTEQYF.

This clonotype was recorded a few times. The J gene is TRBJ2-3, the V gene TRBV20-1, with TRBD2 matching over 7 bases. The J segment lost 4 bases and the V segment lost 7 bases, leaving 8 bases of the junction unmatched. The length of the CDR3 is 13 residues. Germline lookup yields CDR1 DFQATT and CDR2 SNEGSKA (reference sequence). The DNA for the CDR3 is TGCAGTGTACCCGGGAGGCTCCCAGATACGCAGTATTTT. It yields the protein CSVPGRLPDTQYF.

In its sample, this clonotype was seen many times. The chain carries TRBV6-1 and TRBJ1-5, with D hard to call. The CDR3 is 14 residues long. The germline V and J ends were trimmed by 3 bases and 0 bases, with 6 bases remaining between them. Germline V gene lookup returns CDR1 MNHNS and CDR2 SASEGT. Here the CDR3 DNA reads TGTGCCAGCAGTGACGGACCTAGCAATCAGCCCCAGCATTTT. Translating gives CASSDGPSNQPQHF.

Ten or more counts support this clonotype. CDR3 residues: CASLSGLAGETQYF. CDR3 nucleotide sequence: TGCGCCAGCCTCTCGGGACTAGCGGGAGAGACCCAGTACTTC. This chain connects TRBV5-1 to TRBJ2-5; 12 positions match TRBD2. Germline V gene data show CDR1 as SGHRS and CDR2 as YFSETQ. The trim removed 7 bases at V and 4 bases at J, leaving 5 bases unmatched. The CDR3 spans 14 residues. Supplemented by reference TRBV5-1 and TRBJ2-5, the full variable domain reads KAGVTQTPRYLIKTRGQQVTLSCSPISGHRSVSWYQQTPGQGLQFLFEYFSETQRNKGNFPGRFSGRQFSNSRSEMNVSTLELGDSALYLCASLSGLAGETQYFGPGTRLLVL.

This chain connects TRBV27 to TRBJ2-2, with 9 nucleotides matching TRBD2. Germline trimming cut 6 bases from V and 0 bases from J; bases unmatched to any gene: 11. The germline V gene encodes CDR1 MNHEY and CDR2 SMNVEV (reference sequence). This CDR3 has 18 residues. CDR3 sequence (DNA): TGTGCCAGCAGGTTTCGGGCGGGGGGGCCGTCGAACACCGGGGAGCTGTTTTTT. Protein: CASRFRAGGPSNTGELFF.

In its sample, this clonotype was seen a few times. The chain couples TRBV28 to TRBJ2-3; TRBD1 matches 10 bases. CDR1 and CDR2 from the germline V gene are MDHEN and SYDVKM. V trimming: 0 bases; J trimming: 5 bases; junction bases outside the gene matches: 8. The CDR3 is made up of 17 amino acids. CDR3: CASSLWGGTGAKDTQYF. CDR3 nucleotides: TGTGCCAGCAGTTTATGGGGAGGGACAGGGGCGAAAGATACGCAGTATTTT.

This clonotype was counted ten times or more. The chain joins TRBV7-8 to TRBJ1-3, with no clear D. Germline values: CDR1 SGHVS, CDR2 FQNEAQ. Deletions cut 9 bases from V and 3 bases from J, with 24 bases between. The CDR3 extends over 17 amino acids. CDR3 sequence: CARKVGQDGWSGNTIYF. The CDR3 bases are TGTGCCAGAAAGGTCGGGCAGGACGGATGGAGTGGAAACACCATATATTTT.

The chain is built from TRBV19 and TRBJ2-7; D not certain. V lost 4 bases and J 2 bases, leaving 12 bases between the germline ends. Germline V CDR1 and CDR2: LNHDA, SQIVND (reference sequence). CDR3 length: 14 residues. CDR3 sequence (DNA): TGTGCCAGTAGTAAAGGCCGAGACCCCTACGAGCAGTACTTC. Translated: CASSKGRDPYEQYF.